The rows below give T cell receptor beta chains drawn from one sample of a study of T-cell reconstitution after alpha-beta-depleted transplantation in children. TCRdb re-called the PCR reads with MiXCR, one entry per CDR3 protein. The sample shows 250,000 to 300,000 distinct CDR3 sequences, around 7.3% of them seen only once. The sample consisted of peripheral blood, taken 360 days after TCRalphabeta/CD19-depleted stem cell transplant. Receptors were obtained from a female patient aged 2-15 years who had a stem cell transplant for Fanconi anemia, so the T cells may come from the graft donor. The CDR3 runs from the conserved cysteine through the conserved F or W. The D gene is left open where the match is weak. Some rows have no size entry. The others give once, few or many, or a class for an expanded clone.

d_call	v_call	j_call	clone_size	cdr3_nt	cdr3_aa
NA	TRBV28	TRBJ1-1	few	TGTGCCAGCAGTTCCCACCGCAAATATGAGACTGAAGCTTTCTTT	CASSSHRKYETEAFF
TRBD2	TRBV7-6	TRBJ2-7	few	TGTGCCAGCAGCCAAGACGGGACTAGCGGGACCCGGGTTCTGGAGCAGTACTTC	CASSQDGTSGTRVLEQYF
TRBD2	TRBV30	TRBJ2-4	NA	TGTGCCTGGGACGCGGGGGGGAGCATTCAGTACTTC	CAWDAGGSIQYF
NA	TRBV7-2	TRBJ1-2	few	TGTGCCAGCAGCTTAGCCGCGGGGCATGGCTACACCTTC	CASSLAAGHGYTF
TRBD1	TRBV5-1	TRBJ2-7	many	TGCGCCAGCAGCTTGAGGACAGGGAACGACGAGCAGTACTTC	CASSLRTGNDEQYF
NA	TRBV7-6	TRBJ1-5	many	TGTGCCAGCAGCTTAGAAGCGGGGCGGAGGAGCAATCAGCCCCAGCATTTT	CASSLEAGRRSNQPQHF
TRBD1	TRBV15	TRBJ1-5	few	TGTGCCACCAGCAACAGGGGGCCTCTTCAGCCCCAGCATTTT	CATSNRGPLQPQHF
NA	TRBV12-3/TRBV12-4	TRBJ1-5	many	TGTGCCAGCGGGAGGGGAAGGAGTCAGCCCCAGCATTTT	CASGRGRSQPQHF
TRBD1	TRBV5-5	TRBJ1-2	few	TGTGCCAGCAGCTTGCCCGGGACAGTGGATGAGTATGGCTACACCTTC	CASSLPGTVDEYGYTF
NA	TRBV3-1	TRBJ1-1	few	TGTGCCAGCAGCCGCCTCATGGGTGAAGCTTTCTTT	CASSRLMGEAFF
NA	TRBV19	TRBJ2-3	few	TGTGCCAGCCGGGACCCTGCCATTTCAGATACGCAGTATTTT	CASRDPAISDTQYF
TRBD1	TRBV5-6	TRBJ2-5	few	TGTGCCAGCAGAAACGGACCGGGACAGGGAGGAGAGACCCAGTACTTC	CASRNGPGQGGETQYF
NA	TRBV28	TRBJ1-2	NA	TGTGCCAGCAGTTTAGCTGGTCAAGTCCTCGTTTCTGACACCTTC	CASSLAGQVLVSDTF
NA	TRBV3-1	TRBJ1-2	few	TGTGCCAGCAGCCAAGAAAAGGGTGCTAACTATGGCTACACCTTC	CASSQEKGANYGYTF
NA	TRBV27	TRBJ2-5	NA	TGTGCCAGCAGTCGGGGTGGGGGCTGGGTGGAGACCCAGTACTTC	CASSRGGGWVETQYF
TRBD2	TRBV7-9	TRBJ2-3	NA	TGTGCCAGCAGCTCTAGCGGGGCAAGCACAGATACGCAGTATTTT	CASSSSGASTDTQYF
NA	TRBV24-1	TRBJ2-3	few	TGTGCCACCTCCGGGACAACCGCTTATACGCAGTATTTT	CATSGTTAYTQYF
TRBD1	TRBV28	TRBJ1-6	many	TGTGCCAGCCTACAGGGGACGGTTTATAATTCACCCCTCCACTTT	CASLQGTVYNSPLHF
TRBD1	TRBV6-5	TRBJ1-2	few	TGTGCCAGCAGTTACACCGACAGGGAAAATGGCTACACCTTC	CASSYTDRENGYTF
TRBD1	TRBV5-6	TRBJ2-1	NA	TGTGCCAGCAGCGTAGAAGCTTTACAGGGGTCCTACAATGAGCAGTTCTTC	CASSVEALQGSYNEQFF
TRBD1	TRBV12-3/TRBV12-4	TRBJ1-6	many	TGTGCCAGCAGTTTAGACGCGACAGGGCCACCCCTCCACTTT	CASSLDATGPPLHF
NA	TRBV5-1	TRBJ2-3	many	TGCGCCAGCAGCAGACCCCTCAGTAATGGAGATACGCAGTATTTT	CASSRPLSNGDTQYF
NA	TRBV5-5	TRBJ2-7	many	TGTGCCAGCAGCTTCCCCGCTCCAGTCTACGAGCAGTACTTC	CASSFPAPVYEQYF
NA	TRBV15	TRBJ1-2	few	TGTGCCACCAGCAGAGACCCAAGGGGGGGAGGCTACACCTTC	CATSRDPRGGGYTF
TRBD2	TRBV7-8	TRBJ2-3	many	TGTGCCAGCAGCTTATTCGGGGGGAAGTATTTT	CASSLFGGKYF
TRBD1	TRBV7-9	TRBJ1-3	few	TGTGCCAGCAGCTTAGTAGGGACAGGGTTCGCTGGAAACACCATATATTTT	CASSLVGTGFAGNTIYF
NA	TRBV9	TRBJ2-3	few	TGTGCCAGCAGCGTTCTGTTACAGGGACGCACAGATACGCAGTATTTT	CASSVLLQGRTDTQYF
NA	TRBV6-2/TRBV6-3	TRBJ1-3	NA	TGTGCCAGTACTCGAACCGCTACTGGAAACACCATATATTTT	CASTRTATGNTIYF
NA	TRBV6-5	TRBJ2-5	few	TGTGCCAGCAGTTACTGGGCCCTTGGGGAAGAGACCCAGTACTTC	CASSYWALGEETQYF
NA	TRBV12-3/TRBV12-4	TRBJ2-4	many	TGTGCCAGCTCACAGAAAAACATTCAGTACTTC	CASSQKNIQYF
NA	TRBV5-1	TRBJ2-1	many	TGCGCCAGCAGCTTCTTGGCGGGAACTAACAATGAGCAGTTCTTC	CASSFLAGTNNEQFF
NA	TRBV7-2	TRBJ2-3	many	TGTGCCAGCAGCTACCCTAGCACAGATACGCAGTATTTT	CASSYPSTDTQYF
NA	TRBV11-2	TRBJ2-5	NA	TGTGCCAGCAGCTTAGACGGGGGGACCCAGTACTTC	CASSLDGGTQYF
TRBD1	TRBV28	TRBJ1-1	many	TGTGCCAGCAGTTCCGGGACAGGGGGAATCGTCCACACTGAAGCTTTCTTT	CASSSGTGGIVHTEAFF
TRBD1	TRBV20-1	TRBJ2-7	many	TGCAGTGCTCTCCTGGGGACAGGGTCCTACGAGCAGTACTTC	CSALLGTGSYEQYF
NA	TRBV12-3/TRBV12-4	TRBJ1-3	many	TGTGCCAGCAGTTTAGTTCCCAACTCTGGAAACACCATATATTTT	CASSLVPNSGNTIYF
NA	TRBV9	TRBJ2-7	few	TGTGCCAGCAGCGGAGGGAGCGTAGGCGAGCAGTACTTC	CASSGGSVGEQYF
NA	TRBV7-3	TRBJ2-1	few	TGTGCCAGCAGCTTAGGGAGTACGTCCTACAATGAGCAGTTCTTC	CASSLGSTSYNEQFF
NA	TRBV10-2	TRBJ1-1	many	TGCGCCACCCAGGGTGAGATGAACACTGAAGCTTTCTTT	CATQGEMNTEAFF
NA	TRBV20-1	TRBJ2-7	many	TGCAGTGCAAGAGCGGTTTTTCCTAGCTCCTACGAGCAGTACTTC	CSARAVFPSSYEQYF
NA	TRBV28	TRBJ2-7	many	TGTGCCAGCAGTTTAGGAGTAAGGGCCTACGAGCAGTACTTC	CASSLGVRAYEQYF
NA	TRBV5-5	TRBJ2-3	few	TGTGCCAGCGAACACGGCGGCGCAGATACGCAGTATTTT	CASEHGGADTQYF
NA	TRBV10-3	TRBJ1-1	NA	TGTGCCATCAGTGAAGGGGCAGGGCTGAACACTGAAGCTTTCTTT	CAISEGAGLNTEAFF
NA	TRBV5-5	TRBJ2-3	NA	TGTGCCAGCAGCTTGGGGCAGCCCCACACAGATACGCAGTATTTT	CASSLGQPHTDTQYF
NA	TRBV5-1	TRBJ1-1	many	TGCGCCAGTCGCCCCGACAGCTACACTGAAGCTTTCTTT	CASRPDSYTEAFF
TRBD2	TRBV6-1	TRBJ2-7	many	TGTGCCAGCAATAGCGGGGACGTTCGCGAGCAGTACTTC	CASNSGDVREQYF
NA	TRBV7-6	TRBJ2-1	few	TGTGCCAGCAGCTTAGGGGCGCAGAGCAATGAGCAGTTCTTC	CASSLGAQSNEQFF